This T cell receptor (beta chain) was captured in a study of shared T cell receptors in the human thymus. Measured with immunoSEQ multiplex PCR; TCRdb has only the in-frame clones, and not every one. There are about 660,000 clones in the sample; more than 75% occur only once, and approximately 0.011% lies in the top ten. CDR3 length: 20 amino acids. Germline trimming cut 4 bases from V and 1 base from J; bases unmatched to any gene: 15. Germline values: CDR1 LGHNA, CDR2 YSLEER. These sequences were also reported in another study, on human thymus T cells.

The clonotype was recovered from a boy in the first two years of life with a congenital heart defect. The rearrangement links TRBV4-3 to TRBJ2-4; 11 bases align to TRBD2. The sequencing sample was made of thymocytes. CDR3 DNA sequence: TGCGCCAGCAGCCGGTCCAATAGCGGGAGGGCGATATCGGCCAAAAACATTCAGTACTTC. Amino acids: CASSRSNSGRAISAKNIQYF.